Listed below are T cell receptor beta chains from one sample, sequenced in a study of cytomegalovirus exposure and HLA in healthy donors. Generated by immunoSEQ multiplex PCR, the TCRdb table keeps only in-frame clones and is missing some. Of 90,000 to 130,000 clones in the sample, over 65% were seen once. Sequenced: PBMCs. Receptors were obtained from a man aged 25-45 years in good health and CMV-seropositive. Both conserved end residues are part of each CDR3. The order of the fields is J gene, clone size, D gene, V gene, CDR3 DNA, CDR3 protein. D genes are given only for firm matches. Not all rows give a size; the values are once, few, many and, for expanded clones, a class.

j_gene: TRBJ1-1; abundance: -; d_gene: -; v_gene: TRBV7-7; CDR3nt: TGTGCCAGCAGCCACGACAGGAACACTGAAGCTTTCTTT; CDR3aa: CASSHDRNTEAFF
j_gene: TRBJ2-1; abundance: -; d_gene: TRBD2; v_gene: TRBV9; CDR3nt: TGTGCCAGCACCTCCACTAGCGGGGGGGTTGAGCAGTTCTTC; CDR3aa: CASTSTSGGVEQFF
j_gene: TRBJ1-1; abundance: -; d_gene: TRBD1; v_gene: TRBV7-8; CDR3nt: TGTGCCAGCAGCATACACCTGGGACAGGTGAACACTGAAGCTTTCTTT; CDR3aa: CASSIHLGQVNTEAFF
j_gene: TRBJ1-2; abundance: once; d_gene: -; v_gene: TRBV28; CDR3nt: TGTGCCAGCAGCCCGGGGGATGGGGCCGTCTATGGCTACACCTTC; CDR3aa: CASSPGDGAVYGYTF
j_gene: TRBJ2-7; abundance: -; d_gene: TRBD1; v_gene: TRBV6-6; CDR3nt: TGTGCCAGCAGTAACAGGGGTTACTACGAGCAGTACTTC; CDR3aa: CASSNRGYYEQYF
j_gene: TRBJ2-4; abundance: -; d_gene: -; v_gene: TRBV6-6; CDR3nt: TGTGCCAGCAGCCCCGAGGTGGGCATTCAGTACTTC; CDR3aa: CASSPEVGIQYF
j_gene: TRBJ2-7; abundance: -; d_gene: -; v_gene: TRBV6-6; CDR3nt: TGTGCCACCGGGGACGGGGGCTACGAGCAGTACTTC; CDR3aa: CATGDGGYEQYF
j_gene: TRBJ2-3; abundance: -; d_gene: TRBD2; v_gene: TRBV2; CDR3nt: TGTGCCAGCAGTTTGCGGGGGGCAAGAGATACGCAGTATTTT; CDR3aa: CASSLRGARDTQYF
j_gene: TRBJ2-2; abundance: -; d_gene: -; v_gene: TRBV30; CDR3nt: TGTGCCTGGAGTCATCTTCAGGGAACGGGGGAGCTGTTTTTT; CDR3aa: CAWSHLQGTGELFF
j_gene: TRBJ1-5; abundance: -; d_gene: -; v_gene: TRBV19; CDR3nt: TGTGCCAGTAGTATCGCGGATCACAATCAGCCCCAGCATTTT; CDR3aa: CASSIADHNQPQHF
j_gene: TRBJ2-7; abundance: -; d_gene: TRBD1; v_gene: TRBV7-2; CDR3nt: TGTGCCAGCAGCCCAGGACAGGGCGGGGACCTTTTGCCCTACGAGCAGTACTTC; CDR3aa: CASSPGQGGDLLPYEQYF
j_gene: TRBJ1-5; abundance: -; d_gene: TRBD1; v_gene: TRBV10-3; CDR3nt: TGTGCCACCTACACGGGACAGGGAAATCAGCCCCAGCATTTT; CDR3aa: CATYTGQGNQPQHF
j_gene: TRBJ2-7; abundance: -; d_gene: -; v_gene: TRBV4-1; CDR3nt: TGCGCCAGCAGCCAACAGGGAAGCGACGAGCAGTACTTC; CDR3aa: CASSQQGSDEQYF
j_gene: TRBJ2-7; abundance: few; d_gene: TRBD1; v_gene: TRBV4-3; CDR3nt: TGCGCCAGCAGCCAAGAAGGGGGCAGGGGCTCCTACGAGCAGTACTTC; CDR3aa: CASSQEGGRGSYEQYF
j_gene: TRBJ1-5; abundance: -; d_gene: -; v_gene: TRBV28; CDR3nt: TGTGCCAGCAAAGTTAGGACTGATTATAGCAATCAGCCCCAGCATTTT; CDR3aa: CASKVRTDYSNQPQHF
j_gene: TRBJ2-1; abundance: -; d_gene: -; v_gene: TRBV4-3; CDR3nt: TGCGCCAGCAGCCAAGGAGCGTATGAGCAGTTCTTC; CDR3aa: CASSQGAYEQFF
j_gene: TRBJ2-5; abundance: once; d_gene: TRBD2; v_gene: TRBV11-2; CDR3nt: TGTGCCAGCAGCCTGAGCGGGGGAGTTGAGACCCAGTACTTC; CDR3aa: CASSLSGGVETQYF
j_gene: TRBJ2-7; abundance: -; d_gene: TRBD1; v_gene: TRBV27; CDR3nt: TGTGCCAGCAGTTTAACAGGGGGCGAGCAGTACTTC; CDR3aa: CASSLTGGEQYF
j_gene: TRBJ2-2; abundance: -; d_gene: -; v_gene: TRBV28; CDR3nt: TGTGCCAGCCCAGGGCCGACCGGGGAGCTGTTTTTT; CDR3aa: CASPGPTGELFF
j_gene: TRBJ1-2; abundance: -; d_gene: -; v_gene: TRBV11-2; CDR3nt: TGTGCCAGCAGCTTAGACCCCGGCTATGGCTACACCTTC; CDR3aa: CASSLDPGYGYTF
j_gene: TRBJ2-5; abundance: once; d_gene: TRBD2; v_gene: TRBV15; CDR3nt: TGTGCCACCGGAGGAGCGGGGGGGGAGACCCAGTACTTC; CDR3aa: CATGGAGGETQYF
j_gene: TRBJ2-6; abundance: -; d_gene: -; v_gene: TRBV7-6; CDR3nt: TGTGCCAGCAGCCCGAGGGTTGGGGCCAACGTCCTGACTTTC; CDR3aa: CASSPRVGANVLTF
j_gene: TRBJ1-1; abundance: -; d_gene: TRBD1; v_gene: TRBV11-2; CDR3nt: TGTGCCAGCAGCCCGAGAGGGACAGGTTTGAACACTGAAGCTTTCTTT; CDR3aa: CASSPRGTGLNTEAFF
j_gene: TRBJ2-1; abundance: -; d_gene: -; v_gene: TRBV5-6; CDR3nt: TGTGCCAGCAGCGTCGACTATGAGCAGTTCTTC; CDR3aa: CASSVDYEQFF
j_gene: TRBJ2-3; abundance: -; d_gene: TRBD2; v_gene: TRBV11-2; CDR3nt: TGTGCCAGCAGCTTAGAACGGGGGGGCGCCACAGATACGCAGTATTTT; CDR3aa: CASSLERGGATDTQYF
j_gene: TRBJ1-5; abundance: -; d_gene: -; v_gene: TRBV7-9; CDR3nt: TGTGCCAGCAGCTTATCAGGGCTCGATCAGCCCCAGCATTTT; CDR3aa: CASSLSGLDQPQHF